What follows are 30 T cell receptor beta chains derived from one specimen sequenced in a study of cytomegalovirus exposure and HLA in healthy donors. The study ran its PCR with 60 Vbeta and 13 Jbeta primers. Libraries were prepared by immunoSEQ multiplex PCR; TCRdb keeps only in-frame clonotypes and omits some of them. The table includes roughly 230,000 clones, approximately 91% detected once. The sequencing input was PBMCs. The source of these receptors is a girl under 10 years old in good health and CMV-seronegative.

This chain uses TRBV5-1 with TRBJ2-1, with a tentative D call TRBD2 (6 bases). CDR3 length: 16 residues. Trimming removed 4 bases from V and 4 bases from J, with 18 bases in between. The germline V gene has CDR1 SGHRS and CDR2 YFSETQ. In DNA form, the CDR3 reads TGCGCCAGCAGCCAGCCCCGGGACTCGCCTTACAATGAGCAGTTCTTC. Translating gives CASSQPRDSPYNEQFF.

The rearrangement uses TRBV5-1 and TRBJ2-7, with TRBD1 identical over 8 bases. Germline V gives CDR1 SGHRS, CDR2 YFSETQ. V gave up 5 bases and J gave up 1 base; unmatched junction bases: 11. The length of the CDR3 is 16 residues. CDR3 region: CASSLNPQGASYEQYF. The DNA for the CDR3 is TGCGCCAGCAGTTTGAACCCCCAGGGGGCGTCCTACGAGCAGTACTTC.

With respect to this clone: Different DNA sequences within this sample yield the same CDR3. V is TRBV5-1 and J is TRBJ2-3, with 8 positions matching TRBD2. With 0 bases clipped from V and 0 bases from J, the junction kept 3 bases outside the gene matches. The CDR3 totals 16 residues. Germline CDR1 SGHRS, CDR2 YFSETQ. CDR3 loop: CASSLVLAGSTDTQYF. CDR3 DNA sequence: TGCGCCAGCAGCTTGGTGCTAGCGGGTAGCACAGATACGCAGTATTTT.

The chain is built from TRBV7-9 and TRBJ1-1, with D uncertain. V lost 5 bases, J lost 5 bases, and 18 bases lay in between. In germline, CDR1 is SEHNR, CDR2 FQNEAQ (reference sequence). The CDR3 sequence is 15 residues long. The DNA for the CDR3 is TGTGCCAGCAGCCCCCTTGCCGGGCGGGAAACTGAAGCTTTCTTT. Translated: CASSPLAGRETEAFF.

CDR3 DNA: TGTGCCAGCAGTTACACTCAGGCCCTACCGAACACTGAAGCTTTCTTT. This gives the protein CASSYTQALPNTEAFF. V and J are TRBV6-5 and TRBJ1-1; D gene ambiguous. The CDR3 is 16 amino acids. Trimming left V 2 bases short and J 1 base short, with 14 bases between. Germline V gene sequence: CDR1 MNHEY, CDR2 SVGAGI.

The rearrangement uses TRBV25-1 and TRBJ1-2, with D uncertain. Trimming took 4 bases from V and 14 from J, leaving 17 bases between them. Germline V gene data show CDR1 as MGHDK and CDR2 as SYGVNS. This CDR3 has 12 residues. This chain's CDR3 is CASSGSGGGKTF. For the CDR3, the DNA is TGTGCCAGCAGTGGAAGCGGTGGCGGGAAGACCTTC.

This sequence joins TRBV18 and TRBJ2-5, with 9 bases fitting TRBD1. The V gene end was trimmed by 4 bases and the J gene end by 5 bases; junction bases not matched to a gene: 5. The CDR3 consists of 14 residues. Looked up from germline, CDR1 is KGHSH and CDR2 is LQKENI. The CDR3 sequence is CASSLNRGPETQYF. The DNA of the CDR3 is TGTGCCAGCTCACTTAACAGGGGGCCCGAGACCCAGTACTTC.

The CDR3 region is CADALTSTDTQYF. DNA of the CDR3: TGTGCCGATGCCTTGACTAGCACAGATACGCAGTATTTT. The chain is built from TRBV2 and TRBJ2-3; no clear D. The germline CDR1 and CDR2 sequences are SNHLY and FYNNEI. There are 13 residues in the CDR3. The V end was cut by 11 bases, the J end by 0 bases, with 12 bases between.

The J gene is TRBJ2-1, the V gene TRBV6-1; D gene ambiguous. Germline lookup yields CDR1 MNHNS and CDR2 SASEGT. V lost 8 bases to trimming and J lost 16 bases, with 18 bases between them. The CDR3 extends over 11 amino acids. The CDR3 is CASQEEVKGFF. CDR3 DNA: TGTGCCAGCCAAGAAGAGGTGAAAGGATTCTTC.

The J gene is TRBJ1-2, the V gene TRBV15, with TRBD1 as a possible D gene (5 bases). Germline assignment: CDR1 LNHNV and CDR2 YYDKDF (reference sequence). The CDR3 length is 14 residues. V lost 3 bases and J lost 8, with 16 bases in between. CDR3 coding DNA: TGTGCCACCAGCAGGGACATCTCGTTGGGGGGCTACACCTTC. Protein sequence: CATSRDISLGGYTF.

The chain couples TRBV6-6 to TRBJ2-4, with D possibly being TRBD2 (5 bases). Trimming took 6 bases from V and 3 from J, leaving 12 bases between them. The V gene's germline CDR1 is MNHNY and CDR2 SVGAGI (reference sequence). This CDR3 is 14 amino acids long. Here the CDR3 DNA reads TGTGCCAGCAGCCCGGGATTAGTCAAAAACATTCAGTACTTC. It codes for CASSPGLVKNIQYF.

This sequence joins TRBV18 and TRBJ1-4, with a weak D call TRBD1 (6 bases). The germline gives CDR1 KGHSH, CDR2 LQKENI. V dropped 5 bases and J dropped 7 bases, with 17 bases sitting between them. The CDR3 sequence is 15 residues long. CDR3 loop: CASSSRQDGGEKLFF. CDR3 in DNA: TGTGCCAGCTCATCAAGACAGGATGGGGGTGAAAAACTGTTTTTT.

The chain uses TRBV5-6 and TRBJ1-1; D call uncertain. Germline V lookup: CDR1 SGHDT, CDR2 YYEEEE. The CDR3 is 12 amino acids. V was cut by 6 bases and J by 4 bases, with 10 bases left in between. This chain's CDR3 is CASTYGSTEAFF. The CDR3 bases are TGTGCCAGCACCTATGGGAGCACTGAAGCTTTCTTT.

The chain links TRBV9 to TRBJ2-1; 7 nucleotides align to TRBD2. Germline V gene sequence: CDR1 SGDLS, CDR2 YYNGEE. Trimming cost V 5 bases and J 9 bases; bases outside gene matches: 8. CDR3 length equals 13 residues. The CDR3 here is CASSVGGPGEQFF. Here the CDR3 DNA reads TGTGCCAGCAGTGTGGGAGGGCCCGGTGAGCAGTTCTTC.

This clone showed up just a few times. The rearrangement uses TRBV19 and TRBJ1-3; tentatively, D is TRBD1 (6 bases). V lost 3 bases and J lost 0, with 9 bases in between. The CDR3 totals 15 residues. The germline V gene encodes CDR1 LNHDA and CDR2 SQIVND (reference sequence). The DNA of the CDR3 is TGTGCCAGTAGTATTGGCAGGGGCTCTGGAAACACCATATATTTT. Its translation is CASSIGRGSGNTIYF.

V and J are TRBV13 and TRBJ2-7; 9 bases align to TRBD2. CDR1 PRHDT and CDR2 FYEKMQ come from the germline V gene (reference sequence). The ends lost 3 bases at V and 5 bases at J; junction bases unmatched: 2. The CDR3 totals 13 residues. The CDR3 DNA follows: TGTGCCAGCAGCTTGCGGGGGGGCGACGAGCAGTACTTC. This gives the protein CASSLRGGDEQYF.

CDR3 sequence (DNA): TGTGCCAGCAGTCCTCTCACCAACAGGGGCTGGGAGACCCAGTACTTC. Translating gives CASSPLTNRGWETQYF. The gene calls are TRBV27 and TRBJ2-5; 7 bases align to TRBD1. Germline CDR1 reads MNHEY; CDR2 reads SMNVEV (reference sequence). This CDR3 is built from 16 residues. The V gene end was trimmed by 5 bases and the J gene end by 5 bases; junction bases not matched to a gene: 14.

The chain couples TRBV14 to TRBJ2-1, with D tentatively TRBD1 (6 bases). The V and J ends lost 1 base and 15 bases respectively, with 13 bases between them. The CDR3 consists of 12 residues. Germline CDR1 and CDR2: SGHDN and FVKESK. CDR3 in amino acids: CASSQVRDKRFF. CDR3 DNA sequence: TGTGCCAGCAGCCAAGTACGGGACAAAAGGTTCTTC.

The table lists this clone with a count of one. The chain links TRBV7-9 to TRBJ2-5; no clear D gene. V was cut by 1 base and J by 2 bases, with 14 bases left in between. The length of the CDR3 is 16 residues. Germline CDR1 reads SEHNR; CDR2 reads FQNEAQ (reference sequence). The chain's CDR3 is CASSLDSLTLQETQYF. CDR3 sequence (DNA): TGTGCCAGCAGCTTAGACAGCTTAACCCTACAAGAGACCCAGTACTTC.

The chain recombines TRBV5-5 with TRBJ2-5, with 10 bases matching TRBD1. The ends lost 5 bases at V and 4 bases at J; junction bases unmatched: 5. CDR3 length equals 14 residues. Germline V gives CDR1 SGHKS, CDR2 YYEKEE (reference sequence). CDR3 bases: TGTGCCAGCAGAGACAGGGGGCAATTAGAGACCCAGTACTTC. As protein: CASRDRGQLETQYF.

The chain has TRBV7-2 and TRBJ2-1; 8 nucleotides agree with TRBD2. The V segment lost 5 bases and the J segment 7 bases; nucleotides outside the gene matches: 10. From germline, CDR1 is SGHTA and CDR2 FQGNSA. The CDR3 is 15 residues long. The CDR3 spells CASSDPGGPQNEQFF. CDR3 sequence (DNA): TGTGCCAGCAGCGATCCGGGAGGGCCACAGAATGAGCAGTTCTTC. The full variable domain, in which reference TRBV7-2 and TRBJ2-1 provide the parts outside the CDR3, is GAGVSQSPSNKVTEKGKDVELRCDPISGHTALYWYRQSLGQGLEFLIYFQGNSAPDKSGLPSDRFSAERTGGSVSTLTIQRTQQEDSAVYLCASSDPGGPQNEQFFGPGTRLTVL.

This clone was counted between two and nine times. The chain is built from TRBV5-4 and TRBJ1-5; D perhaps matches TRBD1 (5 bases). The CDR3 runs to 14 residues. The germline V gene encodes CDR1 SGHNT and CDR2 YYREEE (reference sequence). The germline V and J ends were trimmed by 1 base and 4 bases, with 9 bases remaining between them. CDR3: CASSLQGLNQPQHF. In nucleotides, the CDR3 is TGTGCCAGCAGCTTGCAGGGTCTAAATCAGCCCCAGCATTTT.

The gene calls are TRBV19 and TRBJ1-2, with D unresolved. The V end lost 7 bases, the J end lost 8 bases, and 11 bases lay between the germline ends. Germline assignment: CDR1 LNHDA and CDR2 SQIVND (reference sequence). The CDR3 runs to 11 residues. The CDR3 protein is CASTDTRGYTF. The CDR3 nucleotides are TGTGCCAGTACCGACACCCGCGGCTACACCTTC. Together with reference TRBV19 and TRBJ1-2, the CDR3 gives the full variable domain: DGGITQSPKYLFRKEGQNVTLSCEQNLNHDAMYWYRQDPGQGLRLIYYSQIVNDFQKGDIAEGYSVSREKKESFPLTVTSAQKNPTAFYLCASTDTRGYTFGSGTRLTVV.

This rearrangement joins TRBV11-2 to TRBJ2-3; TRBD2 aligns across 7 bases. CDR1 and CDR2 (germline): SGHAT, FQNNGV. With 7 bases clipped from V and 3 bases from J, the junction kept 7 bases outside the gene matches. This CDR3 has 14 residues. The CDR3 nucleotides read TGTGCCAGCAACGTGCGGGGAGGGACAGATACGCAGTATTTT. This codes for CASNVRGGTDTQYF.

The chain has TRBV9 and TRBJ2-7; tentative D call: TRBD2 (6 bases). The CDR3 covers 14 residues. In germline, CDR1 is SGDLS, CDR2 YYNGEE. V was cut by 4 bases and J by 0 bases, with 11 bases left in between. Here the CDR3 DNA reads TGTGCCAGCAGCCCGGCACTAGCCTCCTACGAGCAGTACTTC. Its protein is CASSPALASYEQYF.

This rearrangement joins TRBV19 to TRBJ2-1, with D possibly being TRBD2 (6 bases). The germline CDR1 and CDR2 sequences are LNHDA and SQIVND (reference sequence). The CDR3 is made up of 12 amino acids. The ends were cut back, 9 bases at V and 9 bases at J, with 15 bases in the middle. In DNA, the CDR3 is TGTGCCAGCAGGGCCCGGGGAGGTGAGCAGTTCTTC. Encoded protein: CASRARGGEQFF.

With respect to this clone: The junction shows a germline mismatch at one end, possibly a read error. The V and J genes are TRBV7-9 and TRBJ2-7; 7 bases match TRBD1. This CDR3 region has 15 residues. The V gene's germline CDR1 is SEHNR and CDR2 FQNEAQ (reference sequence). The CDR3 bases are TGTTCCAGCAGCCCCCGACAGGGTGGGCTCTACGAGCAGTACTTC. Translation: CSSSPRQGGLYEQYF.

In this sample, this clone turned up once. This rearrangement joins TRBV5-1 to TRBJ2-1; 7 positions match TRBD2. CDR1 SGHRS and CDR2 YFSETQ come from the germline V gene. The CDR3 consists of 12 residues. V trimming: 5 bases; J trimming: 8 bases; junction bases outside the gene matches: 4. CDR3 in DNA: TGCGCCAGCAGGTGGGCGGGGGATGAGCAGTTCTTC. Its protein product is CASRWAGDEQFF.

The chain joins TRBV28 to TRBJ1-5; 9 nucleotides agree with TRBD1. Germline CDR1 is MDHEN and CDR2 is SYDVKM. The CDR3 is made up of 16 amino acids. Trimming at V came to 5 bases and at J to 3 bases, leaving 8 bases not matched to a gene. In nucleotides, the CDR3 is TGTGCCAGCAGTCCCTCCGGACAGGGGCCCAATCAGCCCCAGCATTTT. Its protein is CASSPSGQGPNQPQHF.

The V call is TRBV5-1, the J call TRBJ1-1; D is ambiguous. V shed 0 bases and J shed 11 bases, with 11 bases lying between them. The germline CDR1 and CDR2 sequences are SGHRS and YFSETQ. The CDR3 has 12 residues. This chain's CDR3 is CASSLAGRGAFF. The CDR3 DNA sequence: TGCGCCAGCAGCTTGGCCGGTCGCGGCGCTTTCTTT.